The 5 T cell receptor beta chains below come from one sample, sequenced in a study of blood T cells in healthy people across ages. A second about 7 to 11 cycle PCR used barcoded and J-beta primers. TCRdb used MiXCR to reprocess the 5' RACE reads, holding one entry per CDR3 protein. The sample lists 540,000 or so distinct CDR3 sequences, around 24% occurring once. These data were also reused for a study on T cells of mothers and their children.

Sequencing was done on a sample of blood. The source of these receptors is a boy aged 5-17 years in good health.

The chain is built from TRBV20-1 and TRBJ1-4; 8 nucleotides align to TRBD1. The trim removed 4 bases at V and 7 bases at J, leaving 8 bases unmatched. This CDR3 contains 14 residues. Germline V lookup: CDR1 DFQATT, CDR2 SNEGSKA (reference sequence). The CDR3 sequence: CSATSRTGSEKLFF. Written as DNA, the CDR3 is TGCAGTGCTACCTCTAGGACAGGGAGTGAAAAACTGTTTTTT.

This chain connects TRBV6-2 or TRBV6-3 to TRBJ2-7; D unclear. V lost 4 bases, J lost 2 bases, and 18 bases lay in between. The CDR3 loop spans 16 amino acids. Germline V gene data show CDR1 as MNHEY and CDR2 as SVGEGT. In DNA, the CDR3 is TGTGCCAGCAGTTCCTCCGAGACTCAACTGCCCTACGAGCAGTACTTC. Translating it yields CASSSSETQLPYEQYF.

This chain uses TRBV5-1 with TRBJ2-1, with 9 bases lining up with TRBD2. Germline lookup yields CDR1 SGHRS and CDR2 YFSETQ. CDR3 length equals 15 residues. After removal of 2 bases from V and 9 bases from J, the junction contained 9 bases not matched to a gene. CDR3 protein: CASSFTAGGTAEQFF. In nucleotides, the CDR3 is TGCGCCAGCAGCTTTACAGCGGGGGGAACGGCTGAGCAGTTCTTC. Filled out from reference TRBV5-1 and TRBJ2-1, the complete variable domain reads KAGVTQTPRYLIKTRGQQVTLSCSPISGHRSVSWYQQTPGQGLQFLFEYFSETQRNKGNFPGRFSGRQFSNSRSEMNVSTLELGDSALYLCASSFTAGGTAEQFFGPGTRLTVL.

The gene calls are TRBV29-1 and TRBJ2-3; TRBD2 matches at 14 bases. The junction had 6 bases not matched to a gene; V was cut back by 2 bases and J by 5 bases. The CDR3 is made up of 16 amino acids. Germline V gene data show CDR1 as SQVTM and CDR2 as ANQGSEA. The DNA of the CDR3 is TGCAGCGTTGAAACCCTAGGACTAGCGGGAGGAGATACGCAGTATTTT. Amino acids: CSVETLGLAGGDTQYF.

The genes are TRBV6-1 and TRBJ1-1; D is undetermined. Per the germline V gene, CDR1 is MNHNS and CDR2 is SASEGT. Trimming stripped 2 bases from V and 0 bases from J, with 13 bases between. This CDR3 contains 16 residues. CDR3 in amino acids: CASSEQTLGMNTEAFF. CDR3 DNA: TGTGCCAGCAGTGAACAGACGCTGGGGATGAACACTGAAGCTTTCTTT.